This T cell receptor beta chain was found in a study of T cell responses to AZD1222 COVID-19 vaccine. Whole-study results and caveats: Increases in Spike-specific TCR breadth and depth were seen after two AZD1222 doses. Just 5 or 6 AZD1222 recipients tested seropositive at baseline. Donors in the cohort were predominantly white British and more often female, and clonal diversity was possibly underestimated.

Profiled with immunoSEQ multiplex PCR; TCRdb holds only in-frame clones, not every one. The sample contains about 110,000 clones, 85% to 90% of which appear only once. Some second doses came at about 4 weeks and others at about 12 weeks; these were pooled. In this sample, this clone turned up a few times. The antigen is undetermined. This receptor was taken from an adult who received the AZD1222 COVID-19 vaccine. The sample consisted of peripheral blood, taken 28 days after the second AZD1222 dose.

The CDR3, as DNA: TGTGCCAGCAGTACAGGGGGCAGGGAGACCCAGTACTTC. This sequence encodes CASSTGGRETQYF. The chain has TRBV25-1 and TRBJ2-5; 9 bases are shared with TRBD1. Trimming at V came to 5 bases and at J to 5 bases, leaving 3 bases not matched to a gene. Germline V gene lookup returns CDR1 MGHDK and CDR2 SYGVNS. The CDR3 runs to 13 residues.